The present T cell receptor beta chain was sequenced within a study of post-analysis software for immune sequencing data. Findings and limits, study-wide: A handful of TRBV segments appeared more often in patients than in controls, and TRBV5-6, TRBV5-1 and TRBV20-1 were among these. Normalized Chao1 diversity was significantly reduced in patients versus controls.

Researchers reported that TCR beta cDNA libraries carried unique molecular identifiers. Out of about 0.9 to 10 million T cells, some 480,000 cDNA molecules were generated. TCRdb re-called the PCR reads through MiXCR, storing one row per CDR3 protein. The sample holds approximately 770,000 distinct CDR3 sequences; 46% are singletons and the top ten take approximately 4.4%. A remark on this clonotype: Its matching antigen is unknown.

The CDR3 covers 16 residues. V was clipped by 1 base and J by 5 bases, with 17 bases between them. Germline V gene sequence: CDR1 LGHNA, CDR2 YNFKEQ. Sequenced: blood. The chain uses TRBV4-2 and TRBJ2-5; D is unclear. The clonotype was recovered from a girl aged 5 to 17 with multiple sclerosis. The CDR3 sequence: CASSQGRTLEPETQYF. CDR3 DNA: TGTGCCAGCAGCCAAGGACGAACCCTCGAGCCCGAGACCCAGTACTTC.